These T cell receptor beta chains were read from a single sample in a study of blood T cell repertoires in COVID-19. The repertoire was sequenced with immunoSEQ multiplex PCR; TCRdb's copy has only in-frame clones and lacks some. Of approximately 250,000 clones in the sample, 86% were seen once. The specimen was peripheral blood. All receptors come from a woman aged 55-69 years who had recovered from COVID-19. CDR3s include the opening cysteine and the closing phenylalanine or tryptophan. Fields, in order: CDR3 DNA, CDR3 protein, clone size, D gene, V gene, J gene. The D gene is left open where the match is weak. Expanded clones are given a class, and other clones once, few, many or no size at all.

CDR3 DNA: TGCGCCAGCAGCCAAGGTGAGGGGGACAGGGGAAAGGACAATGAGCAGTTCTTC
CDR3 protein: CASSQGEGDRGKDNEQFF
clone size: -
D gene: TRBD1
V gene: TRBV4-1
J gene: TRBJ2-1

CDR3 DNA: TGTGCCAGCAGCTCCCCGCTGCGGGGGTTCACAGATACGCAGTATTTT
CDR3 protein: CASSSPLRGFTDTQYF
clone size: -
D gene: TRBD2
V gene: TRBV11-2
J gene: TRBJ2-3

CDR3 DNA: TGTGCCAGCAGCTTAGGACTAGCGGGGGCCTACGAGCAGTACTTC
CDR3 protein: CASSLGLAGAYEQYF
clone size: -
D gene: TRBD2
V gene: TRBV7-2
J gene: TRBJ2-7

CDR3 DNA: TGTGCCACCAGCAGAGATTACGGGAACTATGGCTACACCTTC
CDR3 protein: CATSRDYGNYGYTF
clone size: few
D gene: -
V gene: TRBV15
J gene: TRBJ1-2

CDR3 DNA: TGTGCCAGCAGCGTCAGGGGAAACGAAAAACTGTTTTTT
CDR3 protein: CASSVRGNEKLFF
clone size: -
D gene: -
V gene: TRBV9
J gene: TRBJ1-4

CDR3 DNA: TGCAGCGTTGAGGCCCCTCTCAGGGGTAGCTCGAACACTGAAGCTTTCTTT
CDR3 protein: CSVEAPLRGSSNTEAFF
clone size: -
D gene: -
V gene: TRBV29-1
J gene: TRBJ1-1

CDR3 DNA: TGCAGCGCCGGGACAGGGGGCATAGATACGCAGTATTTT
CDR3 protein: CSAGTGGIDTQYF
clone size: -
D gene: TRBD1
V gene: TRBV29-1
J gene: TRBJ2-3

CDR3 DNA: TGTGCCAGCAGTTTACCCCTAGGAGAACAGCCCCAGCATTTT
CDR3 protein: CASSLPLGEQPQHF
clone size: -
D gene: -
V gene: TRBV28
J gene: TRBJ1-5

CDR3 DNA: TGTGCCAGCAGCCTTGGAGAGGGAGGCTACAATGAGCAGTTCTTC
CDR3 protein: CASSLGEGGYNEQFF
clone size: once
D gene: -
V gene: TRBV3-1/TRBV3-2
J gene: TRBJ2-1

CDR3 DNA: TGTGCCAGCAGTGAATTCCGGACACCCCTGGCAGCTTTCTTT
CDR3 protein: CASSEFRTPLAAFF
clone size: -
D gene: -
V gene: TRBV25-1
J gene: TRBJ1-1

CDR3 DNA: TGTGCCAGCAGCTTAACGCTCCTGGGGGGAATGAACACTGAAGCTTTCTTT
CDR3 protein: CASSLTLLGGMNTEAFF
clone size: -
D gene: -
V gene: TRBV7-3
J gene: TRBJ1-1

CDR3 DNA: TGTGCCAGCTCAAGGGCAGGGGCGGATCAGCCCCAGCATTTT
CDR3 protein: CASSRAGADQPQHF
clone size: -
D gene: -
V gene: TRBV18
J gene: TRBJ1-5

CDR3 DNA: TGTGCCAGCAGCCCCGACAGGGGGCGATTGCATTTT
CDR3 protein: CASSPDRGRLHF
clone size: -
D gene: TRBD1
V gene: TRBV28
J gene: TRBJ1-5

CDR3 DNA: TGTGCCAGTAGACTGACAGGGGAAGGAGAAAAACTGTTTTTT
CDR3 protein: CASRLTGEGEKLFF
clone size: -
D gene: TRBD1
V gene: TRBV19
J gene: TRBJ1-4

CDR3 DNA: TGTGCCAGCAGCACCGGGACAGATTCTAATGAAAAACTGTTTTTT
CDR3 protein: CASSTGTDSNEKLFF
clone size: -
D gene: TRBD1
V gene: TRBV7-9
J gene: TRBJ1-4

CDR3 DNA: TGCGCCAGCAGCTTCCATCTAAACACTGAAGCTTTCTTT
CDR3 protein: CASSFHLNTEAFF
clone size: -
D gene: -
V gene: TRBV5-1
J gene: TRBJ1-1

CDR3 DNA: TGTGCCAGCAGTTTTAGCGGCCCCCAAGAGACCCAGTACTTC
CDR3 protein: CASSFSGPQETQYF
clone size: -
D gene: -
V gene: TRBV7-9
J gene: TRBJ2-5

CDR3 DNA: TGTGCCAGCAGAGAGAGCGCAGGAGGCACCTACGAGCAGTACTTC
CDR3 protein: CASRESAGGTYEQYF
clone size: few
D gene: -
V gene: TRBV7-9
J gene: TRBJ2-7

CDR3 DNA: TGTGCCAGCAGTTTATCAGGGACAGGCTATGGCTACACCTTC
CDR3 protein: CASSLSGTGYGYTF
clone size: once
D gene: TRBD1
V gene: TRBV27
J gene: TRBJ1-2

CDR3 DNA: TGCGCCAGCAGCTTGGAGGCGGGCGCGAACACCGGGGAGCTGTTTTTT
CDR3 protein: CASSLEAGANTGELFF
clone size: few
D gene: -
V gene: TRBV5-1
J gene: TRBJ2-2

CDR3 DNA: TGTGCCAGTAGTAACCGGGAGCCCTATGGCTACACCTTC
CDR3 protein: CASSNREPYGYTF
clone size: once
D gene: -
V gene: TRBV19
J gene: TRBJ1-2

CDR3 DNA: TGTGCCAGCATGTATGGGGGGACAGCTGAAGCTTTCTTT
CDR3 protein: CASMYGGTAEAFF
clone size: -
D gene: TRBD1
V gene: TRBV11-2
J gene: TRBJ1-1

CDR3 DNA: TGTGCCAGCAGCAACCTCTGGGGGGGAACTAATGAGCAGTTCTTC
CDR3 protein: CASSNLWGGTNEQFF
clone size: -
D gene: TRBD2
V gene: TRBV5-5
J gene: TRBJ2-1

CDR3 DNA: TGTGCCAGCAGGCCTAGGAGACAGGGGGCAGATACGCAGTATTTT
CDR3 protein: CASRPRRQGADTQYF
clone size: -
D gene: TRBD1
V gene: TRBV6-2/TRBV6-3
J gene: TRBJ2-3

CDR3 DNA: TGTGCCAGTAGCGTAGCGGCAGGGTCTAATGAAAAACTGTTTTTT
CDR3 protein: CASSVAAGSNEKLFF
clone size: -
D gene: -
V gene: TRBV19
J gene: TRBJ1-4

CDR3 DNA: TGTGCCAGCAGTTACGAAACAGGGGGTCCTGATTCACCCCTCCACTTT
CDR3 protein: CASSYETGGPDSPLHF
clone size: -
D gene: TRBD1
V gene: TRBV6-2/TRBV6-3
J gene: TRBJ1-6

CDR3 DNA: TGTGCCAGCAGCCAACAATCATCCTACGAGCAGTACTTC
CDR3 protein: CASSQQSSYEQYF
clone size: -
D gene: -
V gene: TRBV3-1/TRBV3-2
J gene: TRBJ2-7

CDR3 DNA: TGCGCCAGCAGCTGGGAGGACACCTTGAACACTGAAGCTTTCTTT
CDR3 protein: CASSWEDTLNTEAFF
clone size: -
D gene: -
V gene: TRBV5-1
J gene: TRBJ1-1

CDR3 DNA: TGTGCCACCAGTGATTTGGGAGCGGGGGCCGACACCGGGGAGCTGTTTTTT
CDR3 protein: CATSDLGAGADTGELFF
clone size: once
D gene: TRBD2
V gene: TRBV24-1
J gene: TRBJ2-2

CDR3 DNA: TGTGCCAGCAGTTACGACAGAAACTATGGCTACACCTTC
CDR3 protein: CASSYDRNYGYTF
clone size: few
D gene: -
V gene: TRBV6-5
J gene: TRBJ1-2

CDR3 DNA: TGCGCCAGCAGCTTGGGGCAGGGGACCCAGTACTTC
CDR3 protein: CASSLGQGTQYF
clone size: -
D gene: -
V gene: TRBV5-1
J gene: TRBJ2-5

CDR3 DNA: TGTGCCAGCAGCTTGTTCCCGGGGGACTATGGCTACACCTTC
CDR3 protein: CASSLFPGDYGYTF
clone size: -
D gene: -
V gene: TRBV5-5
J gene: TRBJ1-2

CDR3 DNA: TGCGCCAGCAGCCAAGATGGGGCTAGCGGGGGCTTCTCTGGGGCCAACGTCCTGACTTTC
CDR3 protein: CASSQDGASGGFSGANVLTF
clone size: -
D gene: TRBD2
V gene: TRBV4-1
J gene: TRBJ2-6

CDR3 DNA: TGTGCCAGTAGTCGGGGGGGAAGCAATCAGCCCCAGCATTTT
CDR3 protein: CASSRGGSNQPQHF
clone size: -
D gene: -
V gene: TRBV19
J gene: TRBJ1-5

CDR3 DNA: TGTGCCAGCAGCCCGGGCGGGGGAGGAGAGACCCAGTACTTC
CDR3 protein: CASSPGGGGETQYF
clone size: -
D gene: TRBD2
V gene: TRBV11-1
J gene: TRBJ2-5

CDR3 DNA: TGTGCCAGCAGGCAGGGGTTAAGTCAGCCCCAGCATTTT
CDR3 protein: CASRQGLSQPQHF
clone size: -
D gene: -
V gene: TRBV6-5
J gene: TRBJ1-5

CDR3 DNA: TGTGCCACCAGGGGGGGCACCGGGGAGCTGTTTTTT
CDR3 protein: CATRGGTGELFF
clone size: -
D gene: -
V gene: TRBV24-1
J gene: TRBJ2-2

CDR3 DNA: TGTGCCAGCAGCTTAGGGCCGAGCGCTCGAGGAAACACCATATATTTT
CDR3 protein: CASSLGPSARGNTIYF
clone size: -
D gene: -
V gene: TRBV7-9
J gene: TRBJ1-3

CDR3 DNA: TGTGCCAGCAGCGTAGATTTTGGAGGAAGGGCTTTCTTT
CDR3 protein: CASSVDFGGRAFF
clone size: -
D gene: -
V gene: TRBV9
J gene: TRBJ1-1

CDR3 DNA: TGTGCCAGCAGCCAAGGGTGGGGGGGATACAATGAGCAGTTCTTC
CDR3 protein: CASSQGWGGYNEQFF
clone size: -
D gene: TRBD2
V gene: TRBV3-1/TRBV3-2
J gene: TRBJ2-1

CDR3 DNA: TGTGCCAGCTCACCGGCGGTGGAAATGAACACTGAAGCTTTCTTT
CDR3 protein: CASSPAVEMNTEAFF
clone size: -
D gene: -
V gene: TRBV18
J gene: TRBJ1-1

CDR3 DNA: TGTGCCAGCAGCTTCTTTGCGGGGGGATACAATGAGCAGTTCTTC
CDR3 protein: CASSFFAGGYNEQFF
clone size: once
D gene: TRBD2
V gene: TRBV5-5
J gene: TRBJ2-1

CDR3 DNA: TGTGCCAGCAGTGAAGCACGTGGACTGTATGGCTACACCTTC
CDR3 protein: CASSEARGLYGYTF
clone size: -
D gene: -
V gene: TRBV2
J gene: TRBJ1-2

CDR3 DNA: TGTGCCAGCAGTGAGACACTCTACAATGAGCAGTTCTTC
CDR3 protein: CASSETLYNEQFF
clone size: -
D gene: -
V gene: TRBV2
J gene: TRBJ2-1

CDR3 DNA: TGTGCCAGCAGTCTACCAGACAGGGATGATCAGCCCCAGCATTTT
CDR3 protein: CASSLPDRDDQPQHF
clone size: -
D gene: TRBD1
V gene: TRBV28
J gene: TRBJ1-5

CDR3 DNA: TGTGCCAGCAGCACCCGGACAGGTTTTAGTGAAAAACTGTTTTTT
CDR3 protein: CASSTRTGFSEKLFF
clone size: -
D gene: TRBD1
V gene: TRBV9
J gene: TRBJ1-4

CDR3 DNA: TGTGCCAGCAGCCGGGGGACTAGCGATGAGCAGTTCTTC
CDR3 protein: CASSRGTSDEQFF
clone size: -
D gene: TRBD2
V gene: TRBV5-4
J gene: TRBJ2-1

CDR3 DNA: TGCGCCAGCAGCCCTGGGACAGGGGGCGATGAAAAACTGTTTTTT
CDR3 protein: CASSPGTGGDEKLFF
clone size: -
D gene: TRBD1
V gene: TRBV5-1
J gene: TRBJ1-4

CDR3 DNA: TGTGCCACCAGCAGCCCGGACAGGAGCTATGGCTACACCTTC
CDR3 protein: CATSSPDRSYGYTF
clone size: -
D gene: TRBD1
V gene: TRBV15
J gene: TRBJ1-2

CDR3 DNA: TGTGCCAGCAGACCCGAGACAGGGAAAACCTACGAGCAGTACTTC
CDR3 protein: CASRPETGKTYEQYF
clone size: -
D gene: TRBD1
V gene: TRBV5-4
J gene: TRBJ2-7

CDR3 DNA: TGTGCCAGCAGCAAAGTGTTTTTCTCGGGGGATCAGCCCCAGCATTTT
CDR3 protein: CASSKVFFSGDQPQHF
clone size: -
D gene: -
V gene: TRBV21-1
J gene: TRBJ1-5

CDR3 DNA: TGTGCCAGCTCACTATCCACAGATACGCAGTATTTT
CDR3 protein: CASSLSTDTQYF
clone size: -
D gene: -
V gene: TRBV18
J gene: TRBJ2-3

CDR3 DNA: TGTGCCAGCAGCTCCCCAGGGGGCTCTGGAAACACCATATATTTT
CDR3 protein: CASSSPGGSGNTIYF
clone size: -
D gene: TRBD1
V gene: TRBV7-9
J gene: TRBJ1-3

CDR3 DNA: TGTGCCAGCAGTCCCACCCTACAGGGAGCGGCAGGAAACACCATATATTTT
CDR3 protein: CASSPTLQGAAGNTIYF
clone size: once
D gene: -
V gene: TRBV11-2
J gene: TRBJ1-3

CDR3 DNA: TGTGCCAGCAGCTCGACAGGGGTAAATTCACCCCTCCACTTT
CDR3 protein: CASSSTGVNSPLHF
clone size: -
D gene: TRBD1
V gene: TRBV11-2
J gene: TRBJ1-6